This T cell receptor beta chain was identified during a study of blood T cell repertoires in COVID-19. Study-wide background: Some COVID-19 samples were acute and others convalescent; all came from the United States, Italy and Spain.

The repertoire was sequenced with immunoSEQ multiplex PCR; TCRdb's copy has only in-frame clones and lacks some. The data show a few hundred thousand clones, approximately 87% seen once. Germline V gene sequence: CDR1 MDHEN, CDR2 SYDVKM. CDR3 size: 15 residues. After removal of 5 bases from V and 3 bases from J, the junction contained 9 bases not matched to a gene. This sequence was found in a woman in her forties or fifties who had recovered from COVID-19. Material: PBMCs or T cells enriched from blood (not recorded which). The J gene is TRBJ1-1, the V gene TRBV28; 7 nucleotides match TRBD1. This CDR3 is CASSLQRQGYTEAFF. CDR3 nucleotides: TGTGCCAGCAGTCTCCAAAGACAGGGTTACACTGAAGCTTTCTTT. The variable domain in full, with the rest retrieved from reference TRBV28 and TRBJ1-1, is DVKVTQSSRYLVKRTGEKVFLECVQDMDHENMFWYRQDPGLGLRLIYFSYDVKMKEKGDIPEGYSVSREKKERFSLILESASTNQTSMYLCASSLQRQGYTEAFFGQGTRLTVV.